This T cell receptor (beta chain) was observed in a study of cytomegalovirus exposure and HLA in healthy donors. Study findings and constraints: A missense DCLRE1C variant was associated with V- and J-gene trimming of TCR beta chains in a later analysis, and an independent cohort replicated the association. Prior analysis indicated that the majority of TCR beta V segments exhibited productivity approximately 87% or approximately 30% of the time.

For this clone: The antigen remains undetermined.

Vbeta (60) and Jbeta (13) primers were used in the PCR. TCRdb's table, derived via immunoSEQ multiplex PCR, lists solely in-frame clones and lacks some. This sample yields about 120,000 clones, of which 75% to 85% are seen a single time; less than 2% belongs to the top ten. Germline-derived CDR1 and CDR2 are LNHNV and YYDKDF (reference sequence). The CDR3 has 15 amino acids. The V end lost 4 bases, the J end lost 4 bases, and 17 bases lay between the germline ends. The chain employs TRBV15 and TRBJ2-7, with a possible D match to TRBD2 (6 bases). Sample: PBMCs. The sequence was obtained from a man in his forties in good health and CMV-seronegative. This CDR3 is CATSTGELGGYEQYF. The CDR3 DNA follows: TGTGCCACCAGCACTGGTGAGCTCGGAGGGTACGAGCAGTACTTC.